This T cell receptor beta chain was profiled in a study of technical replicates of blood from several donors. This clone is a singleton in its sample. Only in-frame clones appear in the TCRdb table, and some are missing; sequencing was by immunoSEQ multiplex PCR. The sample has more than 65,000 clones; 96% are singletons. Looked up from germline, CDR1 is LGHNA and CDR2 is YSLEER. The CDR3 sequence is 18 residues long. The V gene end was trimmed by 1 base and the J gene end by 0 bases; junction bases not matched to a gene: 6. Sequenced sample: T cells isolated from PBMCs. This clonotype was sampled from a human donor in good health. This rearrangement joins TRBV4-3 to TRBJ2-1; 10 positions match TRBD2. In DNA, the CDR3 is TGCGCCAGCAGCCAAGGGCTAGCGGGAGAGATCTCCTACAATGAGCAGTTCTTC. It yields the protein CASSQGLAGEISYNEQFF.